The rows below give T cell receptor beta chains drawn from one sample of a study of T cells in narcolepsy. Clones were sequenced by immunoSEQ multiplex PCR, and TCRdb holds only the in-frame ones, with some missing. The sample lists tens of thousands of clones; less than 85% were seen once. The sample comprised CD45RA- memory CD4+ T cells from PBMCs. The receptors come from a human donor with narcolepsy. CDR3s include the opening cysteine and the closing phenylalanine or tryptophan. A D gene is named only where the DNA matches it firmly. Clone size is given for some rows only: seen once, a few or many times, or a class if the clone is expanded.

V gene	D gene	clone size	CDR3 length	J gene	CDR3 protein	CDR3 DNA
TRBV5-4	.	.	12	TRBJ1-2	CASSLEGSSHTF	TGTGCCAGCAGCTTGGAAGGGTCGAGCCACACCTTC
TRBV2	TRBD1	.	16	TRBJ1-6	CASSDPTGVSNSPLHF	TGTGCCAGCAGTGACCCGACAGGGGTCAGTAATTCACCCCTCCACTTT
TRBV28	.	.	14	TRBJ1-2	CASSGGLDGFGYTF	TGTGCCAGCAGTGGGGGGCTGGACGGGTTTGGCTACACCTTC
TRBV5-6	.	.	13	TRBJ1-2	CASSLARSYGYTF	TGTGCCAGCAGCTTGGCCAGGTCTTACGGCTACACCTTC
TRBV29-1	TRBD2	few	16	TRBJ2-3	CSVEGTSGGTSDTQYF	TGCAGCGTTGAGGGGACTAGCGGGGGGACTTCAGATACGCAGTATTTT
TRBV7-8	.	.	16	TRBJ2-7	CASVLSRRGKAYEQYF	TGTGCCAGCGTTCTTAGCCGGAGGGGCAAGGCCTACGAGCAGTACTTC
TRBV6-5	.	.	15	TRBJ1-5	CASSQYRLSNQPQHF	TGTGCCAGCAGCCAGTACCGCCTTAGCAATCAGCCCCAGCATTTT
TRBV30	.	.	15	TRBJ1-5	CAWSGGSGSNQPQHF	TGTGCCTGGAGTGGGGGAAGCGGGAGCAATCAGCCCCAGCATTTT
TRBV19	.	.	11	TRBJ2-4	CASFQGNIQYF	TGTGCCAGTTTTCAGGGAAACATTCAGTACTTC
TRBV11-2	.	.	14	TRBJ2-5	CASSLYGGGETQYF	TGTGCCAGCAGCCTCTATGGGGGCGGGGAGACCCAGTACTTC
TRBV9	.	.	13	TRBJ1-1	CASSEGVEGEALF	TGTGCCAGCAGCGAGGGCGTGGAGGGGGAAGCTCTCTTT
TRBV5-1	.	.	14	TRBJ2-2	CASSIRTDTGELFF	TGCGCCAGCAGCATCAGGACGGACACCGGGGAGCTGTTTTTT
TRBV15	.	.	14	TRBJ2-2	CATSWQEGTGELFF	TGTGCCACCAGTTGGCAGGAGGGGACCGGGGAGCTGTTTTTT
TRBV6-4	.	.	13	TRBJ1-6	CASSGGTGSPLHF	TGTGCCAGCAGCGGGGGGACGGGGTCACCCCTCCACTTT
TRBV11-1	TRBD1	.	16	TRBJ1-3	CASSPKDRVSGNTIYF	TGTGCCAGCAGCCCGAAGGACAGGGTCTCTGGAAACACCATATATTTT
TRBV5-1	.	.	16	TRBJ2-1	CASSSAQARGFNEQFF	TGCGCCAGCAGCTCCGCTCAAGCAAGAGGATTCAATGAGCAGTTCTTC
TRBV5-1	.	once	14	TRBJ2-7	CASSLAQPPYEQYF	TGCGCCAGCAGCTTGGCTCAGCCTCCCTACGAGCAGTACTTC
TRBV7-3	.	.	15	TRBJ1-1	CASSLIGGASTEAFF	TGTGCCAGCAGCTTAATTGGGGGGGCGAGCACTGAAGCTTTCTTT
TRBV4-3	.	few	17	TRBJ2-2	CASSQDDRGSNTGELFF	TGCGCCAGCAGCCAAGACGATCGAGGGTCGAACACCGGGGAGCTGTTTTTT
TRBV11-2	TRBD2	.	14	TRBJ2-5	CASSLGAGQETQYF	TGTGCCAGCAGCTTGGGAGCGGGGCAAGAGACCCAGTACTTC
TRBV6-5	.	few	15	TRBJ1-1	CASSWAGASITEAFF	TGTGCCAGCAGCTGGGCGGGGGCGAGTATCACTGAAGCTTTCTTT
TRBV15	.	.	14	TRBJ2-2	CATSRDVNTGELFF	TGTGCCACCAGCAGAGACGTGAACACCGGGGAGCTGTTTTTT
TRBV6-5	.	.	14	TRBJ1-4	CASRPDRWSEKLFF	TGTGCCAGCAGACCCGACAGGTGGTCCGAAAAACTGTTTTTT
TRBV5-1	.	.	15	TRBJ2-1	CASSLEGSSYNEQFF	TGCGCCAGCAGCTTGGAGGGGAGCTCCTACAATGAGCAGTTCTTC
TRBV19	.	.	14	TRBJ1-1	CASIKTGTNTEAFF	TGTGCCAGTATCAAAACAGGGACGAACACTGAAGCTTTCTTT
TRBV18	.	.	13	TRBJ2-5	CASSPGRSETQYF	TGTGCCAGCTCACCGGGACGAAGCGAGACCCAGTACTTC
TRBV11-2	.	.	16	TRBJ1-6	CASSLDLAGLDSPLHF	TGTGCCAGCAGCTTAGATCTGGCAGGGTTGGATTCACCCCTCCACTTT
TRBV19	.	once	14	TRBJ1-1	CASTLTGSLTEAFF	TGTGCCAGCACACTTACAGGGAGTCTGACTGAAGCTTTCTTT
TRBV29-1	TRBD1	.	17	TRBJ1-2	CSVEGSLAQGVIYGYTF	TGCAGCGTTGAAGGGTCCCTTGCACAGGGGGTGATCTATGGCTACACCTTC
TRBV7-2	.	.	12	TRBJ1-2	CASSLMVSGYTF	TGTGCCAGCAGCTTAATGGTGTCCGGCTACACCTTC
TRBV18	TRBD1	.	17	TRBJ1-4	CASSPPGQGAHFEKLFF	TGTGCCAGCTCACCTCCTGGACAGGGGGCTCATTTTGAAAAACTGTTTTTT
TRBV21-1	.	.	17	TRBJ1-5	CASSKMDRGRADQPQHF	TGTGCCAGCAGCAAAATGGACAGGGGCAGGGCGGATCAGCCCCAGCATTTT
TRBV9	.	.	13	TRBJ2-7	CASSPQGFHEQYF	TGTGCCAGCAGTCCCCAGGGTTTCCACGAGCAGTACTTC
TRBV7-8	.	.	14	TRBJ2-5	CASSLGDTLEAQYF	TGTGCCAGCAGCTTAGGGGACACCCTGGAGGCCCAGTACTTC
TRBV21-1	.	.	16	TRBJ1-2	CGRERRPLSTNYGYTF	TGTGGGCGCGAGAGGCGGCCCCTCTCCACTAACTATGGCTACACCTTC
TRBV28	TRBD2	.	17	TRBJ2-1	CASSAHRERGLGNEQFF	TGTGCCAGCAGTGCCCACCGAGAGCGGGGGTTAGGCAATGAGCAGTTCTTC
TRBV11-2	.	.	13	TRBJ1-5	CASSLEIGQPQHF	TGTGCCAGCAGCTTAGAAATAGGCCAGCCCCAGCATTTT
TRBV5-6	TRBD1	few	14	TRBJ1-1	CASRGTGGNTEAFF	TGTGCCAGCAGGGGGACAGGGGGAAACACTGAAGCTTTCTTT
TRBV4-3	.	.	13	TRBJ2-1	CASSQEEGNEQFF	TGCGCCAGCAGCCAAGAGGAGGGGAATGAGCAGTTCTTC
TRBV29-1	.	.	12	TRBJ2-2	CSVGWGAGELFF	TGCAGCGTTGGATGGGGTGCCGGGGAGCTGTTTTTT
TRBV6-1	TRBD2	.	16	TRBJ2-3	CASSEEPSGGADTQYF	TGTGCCAGCAGTGAAGAACCTAGCGGGGGGGCAGATACGCAGTATTTT
TRBV5-6	.	.	14	TRBJ2-5	CASSLGGAQETQYF	TGTGCCAGCAGCTTGGGCGGGGCCCAAGAGACCCAGTACTTC
TRBV7-2	.	.	15	TRBJ2-5	CASSLASAVRETQYF	TGTGCCAGCAGCTTAGCCAGTGCAGTCCGGGAGACCCAGTACTTC
TRBV5-1	TRBD2	once	16	TRBJ2-1	CASSQSLAGGYNEQFF	TGCGCCAGCAGCCAATCATTAGCGGGGGGATACAATGAGCAGTTCTTC
TRBV25-1	TRBD2	few	14	TRBJ2-1	CASSEAGGGNEQFF	TGTGCCAGCAGTGAAGCGGGGGGGGGCAATGAGCAGTTCTTC
TRBV6-6	.	.	14	TRBJ2-2	CASSYRVDTGELFF	TGTGCCAGCAGTTACAGGGTTGACACCGGGGAGCTGTTTTTT
TRBV18	.	.	13	TRBJ1-1	CASSPGRNTEAFF	TGTGCCAGCTCACCAGGTAGGAACACTGAAGCTTTCTTT
TRBV5-4	.	.	15	TRBJ2-1	CASSRDGLSYNEQFF	TGTGCCAGCAGTCGTGACGGACTTTCCTACAATGAGCAGTTCTTC
TRBV2	.	.	14	TRBJ2-7	CASSAYGATYEQYF	TGTGCCAGCAGTGCATATGGGGCCACCTACGAGCAGTACTTC
TRBV27	.	.	16	TRBJ2-2	CASSQTSTWRAGELFF	TGTGCCAGCAGTCAAACCTCGACTTGGCGGGCCGGGGAGCTGTTTTTT
TRBV10-1	.	.	14	TRBJ2-1	CASSQGLQVNEQFF	TGCGCCAGCAGCCAGGGACTCCAAGTGAATGAGCAGTTCTTC
TRBV2	TRBD1	.	16	TRBJ1-1	CASTRDSVVSDYRAFF	TGTGCCAGCACCCGGGACAGCGTAGTTTCAGATTATCGAGCTTTCTTT
TRBV12-5	.	.	13	TRBJ1-2	CASGLGTDYGYTF	TGTGCTAGTGGTTTGGGGACAGACTATGGCTACACCTTC
TRBV12-1	.	.	20	TRBJ2-2	CASSPWPRGAVLGDTGELFF	TGTGCCAGCAGCCCTTGGCCTCGGGGGGCCGTACTTGGCGACACCGGGGAGCTGTTTTTT
TRBV30	TRBD1	.	14	TRBJ2-7	CAWTPGQGNYEQYF	TGTGCCTGGACCCCGGGACAGGGGAACTACGAGCAGTACTTC
TRBV12-5	.	.	14	TRBJ1-2	CASGTGTVPSGYTF	TGTGCTAGTGGCACCGGGACTGTACCCTCTGGCTACACCTTC
TRBV7-6	.	.	12	TRBJ1-2	CASSLEGDGYTF	TGTGCCAGCAGCTTAGAGGGGGATGGCTACACCTTC
TRBV18	TRBD1	.	16	TRBJ1-2	CASSPRAGGSIYGYTF	TGTGCCAGCTCACCACGGGCAGGGGGCTCTATCTATGGCTACACCTTC
TRBV30	.	.	11	TRBJ1-1	CAWRQNTEAFF	TGTGCCTGGAGGCAGAACACTGAAGCTTTCTTT